These 23 T cell receptor beta chains were all obtained from the same sample, sequenced in a study of CD4+ T cells in melanoma. Profiled with immunoSEQ multiplex PCR; TCRdb holds only in-frame clones, not every one. The sample has over 100,000 clones, 92% seen once; the top ten hold around 3.3%. The sample consisted of peripheral blood. These receptors all come from a human donor with melanoma.

This chain joins TRBV21-1 and TRBJ2-5; whether TRBD2, the table's D call, matches the DNA was not checked. TRBV21-1 has pseudogene status. CDR3 length: 16 residues. CDR3 sequence reads: CASNKRKREGEETQYF. The CDR3 DNA follows: TGTGCCAGCAATAAACGGAAGCGGGAGGGAGAAGAGACCCAGTACTTC.

The V gene is TRBV29-1, the J gene TRBJ1-1; D perhaps matches TRBD1 (6 bases). CDR1 and CDR2 (germline): SQVTM, ANQGSEA. CDR3 length equals 13 residues. The V gene lost 1 base and the J gene lost 6 bases, with 12 bases spanning the gap. CDR3 region: CSVEGGRGSEAFF. DNA of the CDR3: TGCAGCGTTGAAGGGGGGCGCGGATCTGAAGCTTTCTTT.

The chain employs TRBV9 and TRBJ2-1; 12 bases fit TRBD2. This CDR3 is 19 amino acids long. Germline V lookup: CDR1 SGDLS, CDR2 YYNGEE. Trimming removed 0 bases from V and 4 bases from J; junction bases left unmatched: 11. CDR3 amino acids: CASSVALTSGSFLYNEQFF. CDR3 nucleotides: TGTGCCAGCAGCGTAGCCTTGACTAGCGGGAGTTTTTTGTACAATGAGCAGTTCTTC.

The chain recombines TRBV7-9 with TRBJ2-3; D may be TRBD2 (5 bases). The CDR3 consists of 12 residues. Germline values: CDR1 SEHNR, CDR2 FQNEAQ (reference sequence). V was shortened by 3 bases and J by 7 bases, with 8 bases between the two germline ends. Written as DNA, the CDR3 is TGTGCCAGCAGCTTTAGCGTGAATACGCAGTATTTT. It specifies CASSFSVNTQYF.

The chain combines TRBV7-2 with TRBJ2-5, with TRBD1 as a possible D gene (5 bases). Germline CDR1 reads SGHTA; CDR2 reads FQGNSA. V lost 3 bases to trimming and J lost 4 bases, with 9 bases between them. The length of the CDR3 is 13 residues. CDR3 DNA sequence: TGTGCCAGCAGCTTCGCAGGGCTAGAGACCCAGTACTTC. Amino acid sequence: CASSFAGLETQYF.

The CDR3 loop is CASIGTFLEKLFF. The CDR3 DNA follows: TGCGCCAGCATTGGGACCTTCCTGGAAAAACTGTTTTTT. This sequence joins TRBV5-1 and TRBJ1-4, with a tentative D call TRBD1 (5 bases). Trimming removed 6 bases at V and 8 bases at J, with 14 bases between. The CDR3 has 13 amino acids. The germline V gene encodes CDR1 SGHRS and CDR2 YFSETQ.

The rearrangement uses TRBV7-3 and TRBJ2-5, with 8 nucleotides matching TRBD2. Germline CDR1 reads SGHTA; CDR2 reads FQGTGA. This CDR3 region has 16 residues. Trimming took 5 bases from V and 4 from J; bases not matched to a gene: 12. DNA of the CDR3: TGTGCCAGCAGCCTGCCAGCGGGGGCGGGACGAGAGACCCAGTACTTC. It encodes CASSLPAGAGRETQYF.

The chain combines TRBV7-2 with TRBJ1-2, with a tentative D call TRBD1 (5 bases). The germline V and J ends were trimmed by 2 bases and 12 bases, with 16 bases remaining between them. The CDR3 length is 13 residues. Germline values: CDR1 SGHTA, CDR2 FQGNSA. For the CDR3, the DNA is TGTGCCAGCAGCTTAAGGTTTAACGGGGGACACACCTTC. Amino acid sequence: CASSLRFNGGHTF.

The chain uses TRBV7-3 and TRBJ1-2; 9 bases map to TRBD1. The CDR3 runs to 13 residues. J lost 8 bases, V lost 4 bases, and 5 bases had no gene match. From germline, CDR1 is SGHTA and CDR2 FQGTGA. CDR3 sequence (DNA): TGTGCCAGCAGCTCGGGACAGGGAGACGGCTACACCTTC. Its translation is CASSSGQGDGYTF.

The chain uses TRBV5-1 and TRBJ1-5; D might be TRBD1 (6 bases). This CDR3 comprises 16 residues. Looked up from germline, CDR1 is SGHRS and CDR2 is YFSETQ. Deletions cut 0 bases from V and 1 base from J, with 11 bases between. CDR3 amino acids: CASSLEGGGSNQPQHF. The CDR3 DNA is TGCGCCAGCAGCTTGGAGGGGGGGGGAAGCAATCAGCCCCAGCATTTT.

Here the CDR3 DNA reads TGTGCCAGCAGTGCTTTAGACTTACTCTCCTACGAGCAGTACTTC. Translation gives CASSALDLLSYEQYF. J is TRBJ2-7 and V is TRBV6-1; D unclear. CDR1 and CDR2 from the germline V gene are MNHNS and SASEGT. The CDR3 loop spans 15 amino acids. V shed 4 bases and J shed 0 bases, with 13 bases lying between them.

This clone was counted once. The chain uses TRBV5-1 and TRBJ2-7; D remains ambiguous. CDR3 length equals 15 residues. V was pared by 5 bases and J by 3 bases, with 18 bases between. Germline CDR1 and CDR2: SGHRS and YFSETQ. The CDR3 nucleotides read TGCGCCAGCAGGTCGGACGGGTTGGGTTTCTACGAGCAGTACTTC. Amino acids: CASRSDGLGFYEQYF.

This clone is a singleton in its sample. The chain employs TRBV5-1 and TRBJ2-5, with D perhaps matching TRBD1 or TRBD2 (6 bases each). The V end was cut by 0 bases, the J end by 5 bases, with 11 bases between. Germline V gives CDR1 SGHRS, CDR2 YFSETQ. There are 14 residues in the CDR3. Here the CDR3 reads CASSLDGGGETQYF. The CDR3 DNA sequence: TGCGCCAGCAGCTTGGACGGGGGCGGGGAGACCCAGTACTTC.

The chain recombines TRBV7-9 with TRBJ1-1, with D possibly matching TRBD1 (5 bases). Between the trimmed V and J ends, which lost 2 bases and 1 base, there was a span of 11 bases. Germline V gene data show CDR1 as SEHNR and CDR2 as FQNEAQ (reference sequence). This CDR3 spans 15 amino acids. CDR3 loop: CASSLRRGANTEAFF. The DNA of the CDR3 is TGTGCCAGCAGCTTACGAAGGGGCGCGAACACTGAAGCTTTCTTT. Complete variable domain (other parts from reference TRBV7-9 and TRBJ1-1): DTGVSQNPRHKITKRGQNVTFRCDPISEHNRLYWYRQTLGQGPEFLTYFQNEAQLEKSRLLSDRFSAERPKGSFSTLEIQRTEQGDSAMYLCASSLRRGANTEAFFGQGTRLTVV.

This chain links TRBV5-4 with TRBJ2-2, with 11 bases fitting TRBD1. CDR3 length equals 15 residues. Germline-derived CDR1 and CDR2 are SGHNT and YYREEE (reference sequence). V shed 6 bases, J shed 4 bases, and the junction held 5 bases outside the gene matches. The CDR3 DNA reads TGTGCCAGCACCGGGACAGGGGGTGGCACCGGGGAGCTGTTTTTT. This codes for CASTGTGGGTGELFF. The complete variable domain, with remaining parts taken from reference TRBV5-4 and TRBJ2-2, reads ETGVTQSPTHLIKTRGQQVTLRCSSQSGHNTVSWYQQALGQGPQFIFQYYREEENGRGNFPPRFSGLQFPNYSSELNVNALELDDSALYLCASTGTGGGTGELFFGEGSRLTVL.

This clone is a singleton in its sample. V gene TRBV19 combines with J gene TRBJ2-7; 8 bases line up with TRBD1. CDR1 LNHDA and CDR2 SQIVND come from the germline V gene (reference sequence). This CDR3 region has 15 residues. V lost 5 bases, J lost 4 bases, and 10 bases stayed unmatched. The DNA of the CDR3 is TGTGCCAGTAGTCTGGGGCAGGGGGCGTTTTACGAGCAGTACTTC. It translates to CASSLGQGAFYEQYF.

The sample holds one count of this clone. The chain links TRBV2 to TRBJ2-1; 9 bases are shared with TRBD1. Trimming removed 7 bases from V and 8 bases from J; junction bases left unmatched: 9. CDR1 is SNHLY and CDR2 is FYNNEI in the germline V gene. The CDR3 runs 14 residues. In DNA form, the CDR3 reads TGTGCCAGCATATCGGACAGGGGCAGCGATGAGCAGTTCTTC. This encodes CASISDRGSDEQFF.

This clone appeared a single time. The gene calls are TRBV6-1 and TRBJ2-3; 11 nucleotides match TRBD2. Per the germline V gene, CDR1 is MNHNS and CDR2 is SASEGT. The CDR3 extends over 15 amino acids. V trimming: 5 bases; J trimming: 2 bases; junction bases outside the gene matches: 3. The CDR3 protein is CASSTSGGYTDTQYF. The CDR3, as DNA: TGTGCCAGCAGTACTAGCGGGGGTTACACAGATACGCAGTATTTT.

The chain recombines TRBV30 with TRBJ2-3; TRBD1 is a possible D gene (6 bases). The V end lost 2 bases, the J end lost 2 bases, and 11 bases lay between the germline ends. Germline V gene lookup returns CDR1 GTSNPN and CDR2 SVGIG (reference sequence). The CDR3 has 14 amino acids. Here the CDR3 DNA reads TGTGCCTGGAGTAAGGACAGAAACACAGATACGCAGTATTTT. Protein product: CAWSKDRNTDTQYF.

In DNA, the CDR3 is TGCGCCAGCAGCCAAGATCGGGGGCGACCCTGGACCCAGTACTTC. As protein: CASSQDRGRPWTQYF. The V and J genes are TRBV4-3 and TRBJ2-5; possibly TRBD1 or TRBD2 for D (6 bases each). With 0 bases removed from V and 7 bases from J, the gap between germline ends came to 15 bases. CDR3 length: 15 amino acids. Germline loops: CDR1 LGHNA, CDR2 YSLEER.

The chain carries TRBV7-2 and TRBJ1-4; D gene uncertain. The germline V gene has CDR1 SGHTA and CDR2 FQGNSA. The V end lost 2 bases, the J end lost 5 bases, and 12 bases lay between the germline ends. The length of the CDR3 is 15 residues. CDR3 in amino acids: CASSLYRPVNEKLFF. The CDR3 coding sequence is TGTGCCAGCAGCTTATATCGCCCGGTGAATGAAAAACTGTTTTTT. Based on the CDR3 plus reference TRBV7-2 and TRBJ1-4, the full variable domain is GAGVSQSPSNKVTEKGKDVELRCDPISGHTALYWYRQSLGQGLEFLIYFQGNSAPDKSGLPSDRFSAERTGGSVSTLTIQRTQQEDSAVYLCASSLYRPVNEKLFFGSGTQLSVL.

The gene calls are TRBV5-1 and TRBJ1-3; possible D gene TRBD1, 5 bases. The CDR3 loop spans 14 amino acids. The V end was cut by 4 bases, the J end by 1 base, with 9 bases between. CDR1 and CDR2 (germline): SGHRS, YFSETQ. The CDR3 sequence is CASSGGGSGNTIYF. The CDR3 DNA follows: TGCGCCAGCAGCGGGGGGGGATCTGGAAACACCATATATTTT.

The table lists this clone with a few counts. The CDR3 loop is CAISEQGRFTEAFF. In DNA form, the CDR3 reads TGTGCCATCAGTGAGCAGGGGAGGTTTACTGAAGCTTTCTTT. The genes are TRBV10-3 and TRBJ1-1; maybe TRBD1 (6 bases). Germline CDR1 and CDR2: ENHRY and SYGVKD. The CDR3 extends over 14 amino acids. The germline V and J ends were trimmed by 2 bases and 5 bases, with 12 bases remaining between them.